The rows below give T cell receptor beta chains drawn from one sample of a study of T cell responses to AZD1222 COVID-19 vaccine. Data came from immunoSEQ multiplex PCR; TCRdb stores just in-frame clones and leaves some out. The table includes roughly 150,000 clones, 93% detected once. The sample here was peripheral blood, taken on day 0 of AZD1222 vaccination. Receptors originate from an adult in good health. Each CDR3 is given with its conserved first and last residue. The D gene is left open where the match is weak.

D gene: NA; V gene: TRBV15; CDR3 protein: CATSRGRRINSNQPQHF
D gene: TRBD1; V gene: TRBV20-1; CDR3 protein: CSAGDSNEQFF
D gene: TRBD1; V gene: TRBV18; CDR3 protein: CASSLQGASTEAFF
D gene: NA; V gene: TRBV6-2/TRBV6-3; CDR3 protein: CASSRGWGNEKLFF
D gene: TRBD1; V gene: TRBV11-3; CDR3 protein: CASSSLGGFRTGGNTEAFF
D gene: NA; V gene: TRBV19; CDR3 protein: CASTRQGTVTEAFF
D gene: NA; V gene: TRBV7-2; CDR3 protein: CASSLNQGREKLFF
D gene: NA; V gene: TRBV12-3/TRBV12-4; CDR3 protein: CASRGGDKAFF
D gene: NA; V gene: TRBV27; CDR3 protein: CASSLRGGQSDTQYF
D gene: TRBD1; V gene: TRBV3-1/TRBV3-2; CDR3 protein: CASSQRQGVAGYTF
D gene: NA; V gene: TRBV7-9; CDR3 protein: CASSIGGLEQYF
D gene: TRBD1; V gene: TRBV28; CDR3 protein: CACLRDRHSYEQYF
D gene: TRBD2; V gene: TRBV18; CDR3 protein: CASSPRRASGGAYEQYF
D gene: NA; V gene: TRBV27; CDR3 protein: CASSWKGGGPAAFF
D gene: NA; V gene: TRBV6-5; CDR3 protein: CASSYSGSPLHF
D gene: NA; V gene: TRBV7-2; CDR3 protein: CASSPPGGRDTQYF
D gene: NA; V gene: TRBV11-2; CDR3 protein: CASSLWAGNTGELFF
D gene: TRBD1; V gene: TRBV2; CDR3 protein: CASSGQGSIEYGYTF
D gene: NA; V gene: TRBV7-9; CDR3 protein: CASSFPRIGVDGTEAFF
D gene: TRBD2; V gene: TRBV11-2; CDR3 protein: CASRLAGALDTQYF
D gene: NA; V gene: TRBV4-1; CDR3 protein: CASSQGLRGQRNYGYTF
D gene: TRBD1; V gene: TRBV28; CDR3 protein: CASIPGQGGYTIYF